These T cell receptor beta chains were read from a single sample in a study of T cell responses to AZD1222 COVID-19 vaccine. Assay used: immunoSEQ multiplex PCR; TCRdb lists only in-frame clones, some missing. The sample holds about 100,000 clones, 85% to 90% seen once. Sequenced here: peripheral blood, sampled on day 0 of AZD1222 vaccination. Receptors originate from an adult in good health. CDR3s include the opening cysteine and the closing phenylalanine or tryptophan. D genes are given only for firm matches. The size field is filled for only some rows; it gives once, few, many or a size class.

CDR3aa: CASSSDPSISSGNTIYF
CDR3nt: TGCGCCAGCAGCTCCGACCCTTCGATCAGCTCTGGAAACACCATATATTTT
v_gene: TRBV5-1
d_gene: -
abundance: -
j_gene: TRBJ1-3

CDR3aa: CASSPGALDPDTQYF
CDR3nt: TGTGCCAGCAGCCCAGGTGCGCTAGACCCAGATACGCAGTATTTT
v_gene: TRBV5-5
d_gene: -
abundance: -
j_gene: TRBJ2-3

CDR3aa: CASSLAGSGYTF
CDR3nt: TGTGCCAGCAGCTTAGCAGGGTCTGGCTACACCTTC
v_gene: TRBV7-9
d_gene: -
abundance: -
j_gene: TRBJ1-2

CDR3aa: CASSFTGPSSDEQFF
CDR3nt: TGTGCCAGCAGCTTTACAGGGCCTAGCTCGGATGAGCAGTTCTTC
v_gene: TRBV7-9
d_gene: -
abundance: -
j_gene: TRBJ2-1

CDR3aa: CASSLLTLKQPQHF
CDR3nt: TGTGCCAGCAGCCTCCTAACCCTCAAACAGCCCCAGCATTTT
v_gene: TRBV5-8
d_gene: -
abundance: -
j_gene: TRBJ1-5

CDR3aa: CASSGTSGGNQYF
CDR3nt: TGTGCCAGCAGCGGGACTAGCGGGGGTAACCAGTACTTC
v_gene: TRBV27
d_gene: TRBD2
abundance: -
j_gene: TRBJ2-5

CDR3aa: CASSYSGSGANVLTF
CDR3nt: TGTGCCAGCAGTTACTCTGGGTCTGGGGCCAACGTCCTGACTTTC
v_gene: TRBV6-5
d_gene: -
abundance: few
j_gene: TRBJ2-6

CDR3aa: CASSRDSGYGYTF
CDR3nt: TGTGCCAGCAGCCGGGACAGCGGCTATGGCTACACCTTC
v_gene: TRBV5-6
d_gene: TRBD1
abundance: once
j_gene: TRBJ1-2

CDR3aa: CASSSLARDRGYEQYF
CDR3nt: TGTGCCAGCAGCTCCCTGGCCCGGGACAGGGGCTACGAGCAGTACTTC
v_gene: TRBV5-6
d_gene: TRBD1
abundance: -
j_gene: TRBJ2-7

CDR3aa: CASGVRWTSNTGELFF
CDR3nt: TGCGCCAGCGGGGTGAGATGGACTAGCAACACCGGGGAGCTGTTTTTT
v_gene: TRBV5-1
d_gene: TRBD2
abundance: -
j_gene: TRBJ2-2

CDR3aa: CASSESGRSSYNEQFF
CDR3nt: TGCGCCAGCAGTGAGTCGGGCCGTAGCTCCTACAATGAGCAGTTCTTC
v_gene: TRBV10-1
d_gene: -
abundance: -
j_gene: TRBJ2-1

CDR3aa: CASSERDRPSYEQYF
CDR3nt: TGTGCCAGCAGCGAACGTGACCGACCTTCCTACGAGCAGTACTTC
v_gene: TRBV9
d_gene: -
abundance: -
j_gene: TRBJ2-7

CDR3aa: CSAEGKWGRDGYTF
CDR3nt: TGCAGCGCCGAAGGGAAATGGGGCAGGGATGGCTACACCTTC
v_gene: TRBV29-1
d_gene: -
abundance: -
j_gene: TRBJ1-2

CDR3aa: CASSFQGTDTEAFF
CDR3nt: TGCGCCAGCAGCTTTCAGGGTACGGACACTGAAGCTTTCTTT
v_gene: TRBV5-1
d_gene: -
abundance: -
j_gene: TRBJ1-1

CDR3aa: CASRRQADTEAFF
CDR3nt: TGCGCCAGCAGAAGGCAGGCTGACACTGAAGCTTTCTTT
v_gene: TRBV5-1
d_gene: -
abundance: -
j_gene: TRBJ1-1

CDR3aa: CASSLLRTGEGTQYF
CDR3nt: TGCGCCAGCAGCCTCCTCCGCACAGGAGAGGGGACCCAGTACTTC
v_gene: TRBV10-2
d_gene: -
abundance: -
j_gene: TRBJ2-5

CDR3aa: CASSYQTAGRGHGELFF
CDR3nt: TGTGCCAGCAGTTACCAGACCGCTGGCAGGGGTCACGGGGAGCTGTTTTTT
v_gene: TRBV6-2/TRBV6-3
d_gene: -
abundance: -
j_gene: TRBJ2-2

CDR3aa: CAISESRSGGYTF
CDR3nt: TGTGCCATCAGTGAGTCGAGGTCAGGGGGCTACACCTTC
v_gene: TRBV10-3
d_gene: -
abundance: -
j_gene: TRBJ1-2

CDR3aa: CASSSLPSGVGVETQYF
CDR3nt: TGCGCCAGCAGCTCCTTACCTAGCGGGGTAGGCGTGGAGACCCAGTACTTC
v_gene: TRBV5-1
d_gene: TRBD2
abundance: -
j_gene: TRBJ2-5

CDR3aa: CASSSIPGQGTYGYTF
CDR3nt: TGCGCCAGCAGCTCAATACCGGGACAGGGGACCTATGGCTACACCTTC
v_gene: TRBV5-1
d_gene: TRBD1
abundance: -
j_gene: TRBJ1-2

CDR3aa: CASSPDIGNTEAFF
CDR3nt: TGTGCCAGCTCACCAGATATAGGGAACACTGAAGCTTTCTTT
v_gene: TRBV18
d_gene: -
abundance: -
j_gene: TRBJ1-1

CDR3aa: CASSYGRGESGYTF
CDR3nt: TGTGCCAGCAGTTACGGCCGCGGGGAGTCTGGCTACACCTTC
v_gene: TRBV6-5
d_gene: -
abundance: -
j_gene: TRBJ1-2

CDR3aa: CSVDTGTANYGYTF
CDR3nt: TGCAGCGTAGACACCGGGACAGCTAACTATGGCTACACCTTC
v_gene: TRBV29-1
d_gene: TRBD1
abundance: -
j_gene: TRBJ1-2

CDR3aa: CASSLSWERGGYTF
CDR3nt: TGTGCCAGCAGTTTATCTTGGGAAAGGGGTGGCTACACCTTC
v_gene: TRBV27
d_gene: -
abundance: -
j_gene: TRBJ1-2

CDR3aa: CASQSTGTSGRGEQFF
CDR3nt: TGTGCCAGTCAATCAACCGGGACTAGCGGGCGTGGTGAGCAGTTCTTC
v_gene: TRBV27
d_gene: TRBD2
abundance: -
j_gene: TRBJ2-1

CDR3aa: CASSSQGFSEQYF
CDR3nt: TGTGCCAGCAGCTCTCAAGGCTTTTCGGAGCAGTACTTC
v_gene: TRBV7-2
d_gene: -
abundance: -
j_gene: TRBJ2-7

CDR3aa: CASRSPGQGPYEQYF
CDR3nt: TGTGCCAGCAGGTCACCGGGACAGGGACCCTACGAGCAGTACTTC
v_gene: TRBV6-5
d_gene: TRBD1
abundance: -
j_gene: TRBJ2-7

CDR3aa: CASRLREGEISGNTIYF
CDR3nt: TGTGCCAGCCGACTCAGAGAGGGGGAAATCTCTGGAAACACCATATATTTT
v_gene: TRBV21-1
d_gene: -
abundance: -
j_gene: TRBJ1-3

CDR3aa: CASSPGIYEQYF
CDR3nt: TGTGCCAGCAGCCCCGGAATTTACGAGCAGTACTTC
v_gene: TRBV7-9
d_gene: -
abundance: many
j_gene: TRBJ2-7

CDR3aa: CASSYTPRQGRAFF
CDR3nt: TGTGCCAGCAGTTATACTCCCCGACAGGGACGAGCTTTCTTT
v_gene: TRBV6-6
d_gene: TRBD1
abundance: -
j_gene: TRBJ1-1

CDR3aa: CASSYRVREKLFF
CDR3nt: TGTGCCAGCAGTTATAGGGTACGGGAAAAACTGTTTTTT
v_gene: TRBV6-5
d_gene: -
abundance: -
j_gene: TRBJ1-4

CDR3aa: CASSQGRAYEQYF
CDR3nt: TGTGCCAGCAGCCAAGGGAGGGCCTACGAGCAGTACTTC
v_gene: TRBV3-1/TRBV3-2
d_gene: -
abundance: -
j_gene: TRBJ2-7

CDR3aa: CAWSVRLVEINEQFF
CDR3nt: TGTGCCTGGAGTGTGCGGCTAGTGGAGATCAATGAGCAGTTCTTC
v_gene: TRBV30
d_gene: -
abundance: -
j_gene: TRBJ2-1

CDR3aa: CASARGLGDTQYF
CDR3nt: TGTGCCAGCGCGCGGGGCTTAGGGGATACGCAGTATTTT
v_gene: TRBV12-3/TRBV12-4
d_gene: -
abundance: -
j_gene: TRBJ2-3

CDR3aa: CAWSGSSYGYTF
CDR3nt: TGTGCCTGGAGTGGCAGCTCGTATGGCTACACCTTC
v_gene: TRBV30
d_gene: -
abundance: -
j_gene: TRBJ1-2

CDR3aa: CAWSELAGVGEQYF
CDR3nt: TGTGCCTGGAGTGAACTAGCGGGAGTTGGTGAGCAGTACTTC
v_gene: TRBV30
d_gene: TRBD2
abundance: many
j_gene: TRBJ2-7

CDR3aa: CASSVEAGMVAGTEAFF
CDR3nt: TGTGCCAGCAGCGTAGAGGCAGGGATGGTGGCGGGGACTGAAGCTTTCTTT
v_gene: TRBV9
d_gene: -
abundance: -
j_gene: TRBJ1-1

CDR3aa: CASSLEVGRYGYTF
CDR3nt: TGTGCCAGCAGCTTAGAGGTGGGACGCTATGGCTACACCTTC
v_gene: TRBV7-8
d_gene: -
abundance: once
j_gene: TRBJ1-2

CDR3aa: CASSLGTDTQYF
CDR3nt: TGTGCCAGCAGCTTAGGCACAGATACGCAGTATTTT
v_gene: TRBV7-3
d_gene: -
abundance: -
j_gene: TRBJ2-3

CDR3aa: CASSQGRSTGELFF
CDR3nt: TGTGCCAGCAGCCAGGGTCGGTCCACCGGGGAGCTGTTTTTT
v_gene: TRBV14
d_gene: -
abundance: -
j_gene: TRBJ2-2

CDR3aa: CASSLAEATNEKLFF
CDR3nt: TGCGCCAGCAGCTTGGCGGAAGCAACTAATGAAAAACTGTTTTTT
v_gene: TRBV5-1
d_gene: -
abundance: -
j_gene: TRBJ1-4

CDR3aa: CASSLEGASSGANVLTF
CDR3nt: TGCGCCAGCAGCTTGGAGGGGGCCTCCTCTGGGGCCAACGTCCTGACTTTC
v_gene: TRBV5-1
d_gene: TRBD1
abundance: -
j_gene: TRBJ2-6

CDR3aa: CASRSVTTGTYNEQFF
CDR3nt: TGTGCCAGCAGATCGGTCACTACCGGGACCTACAATGAGCAGTTCTTC
v_gene: TRBV5-8
d_gene: -
abundance: -
j_gene: TRBJ2-1

CDR3aa: CASSFIPGEDSPLHF
CDR3nt: TGTGCCAGCAGTTTTATCCCGGGGGAAGATTCACCCCTCCACTTT
v_gene: TRBV27
d_gene: -
abundance: -
j_gene: TRBJ1-6

CDR3aa: CASTPERGAGRYREKLFF
CDR3nt: TGTGCCAGCACCCCCGAGCGGGGGGCCGGGAGGTATCGTGAAAAACTGTTTTTT
v_gene: TRBV11-2
d_gene: -
abundance: -
j_gene: TRBJ1-4